This T cell receptor (beta chain) was recorded in a study of tumour-infiltrating T cells in Burkitt lymphoma. Repertoires were generated with immunoSEQ multiplex PCR, while TCRdb's copy carries only in-frame clones and drops some. The data contain around 790 clones, 45% to 55% of them seen just once; the ten biggest clones take up about a quarter. Trimming stripped 4 bases from V and 3 bases from J, with 9 bases between. CDR3 length equals 13 residues. The germline gives CDR1 MNHNY, CDR2 SVGAGI (reference sequence). This receptor was identified in a human donor with Burkitt lymphoma. The sequenced sample consisted of tumor tissue. The chain links TRBV6-6 to TRBJ1-2; unclear D gene. The CDR3 is CASSSLGHYGYTF. The CDR3 bases are TGTGCCAGCAGTTCGCTTGGGCACTATGGCTACACCTTC.